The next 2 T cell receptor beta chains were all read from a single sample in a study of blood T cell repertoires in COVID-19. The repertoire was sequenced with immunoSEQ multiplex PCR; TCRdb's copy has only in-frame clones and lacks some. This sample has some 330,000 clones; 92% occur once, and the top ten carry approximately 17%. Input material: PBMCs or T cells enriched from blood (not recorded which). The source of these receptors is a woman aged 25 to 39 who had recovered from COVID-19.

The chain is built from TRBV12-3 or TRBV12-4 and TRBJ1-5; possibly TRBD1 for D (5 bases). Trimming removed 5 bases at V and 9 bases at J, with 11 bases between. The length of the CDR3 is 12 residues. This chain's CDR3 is CASSPGLSPQHF. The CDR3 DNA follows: TGTGCCAGCAGTCCGGGACTTTCGCCCCAGCATTTT.

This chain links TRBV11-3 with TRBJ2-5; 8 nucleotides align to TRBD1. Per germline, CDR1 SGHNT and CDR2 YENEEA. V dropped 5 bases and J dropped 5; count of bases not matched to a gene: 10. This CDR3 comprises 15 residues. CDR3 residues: CASSTPWTGHETQYF. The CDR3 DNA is TGTGCCAGCAGCACACCCTGGACAGGGCACGAGACCCAGTACTTC.